This is a list of T cell receptor beta chains from one sample in a study of blood T cell repertoires in COVID-19. TCRdb's copy holds only in-frame clones and misses some; the assay was immunoSEQ multiplex PCR. Of a few hundred thousand clones in the sample, just under 90% were seen once. Sequenced material: peripheral blood. The source of these receptors is a woman between 25 and 40 years old with COVID-19, enrolled during active disease. Each CDR3 is given with its conserved first and last residue. Each record gives: J gene, clone size, D gene, V gene, CDR3 DNA, CDR3 protein. A D gene is named only where the DNA matches it firmly. Where a row states a size, it is once, few, many or the class of an expanded clone; other rows omit it.

>TRBJ1-5|NA|TRBD1|TRBV19
TGTGCCACCACCCGACAGGGGAATCAGCCCCAGCATTTT
CATTRQGNQPQHF
>TRBJ2-7|once|NA|TRBV24-1
TGTGCCACCTCGCGGGCAGGGGCCCACGAGCAGTACTTC
CATSRAGAHEQYF
>TRBJ2-1|NA|NA|TRBV6-4
TGTGCCAGCAGTGACTCGCAGCTCGGAGGAAGTGAGCAGTTCTTC
CASSDSQLGGSEQFF
>TRBJ1-2|NA|NA|TRBV9
TGTGCCAGCAGCGTAGGCGGGAGCTATGGCTACACCTTC
CASSVGGSYGYTF
>TRBJ1-2|NA|NA|TRBV19
TGTGCCAGTAGTATACCAGCAGGGTATGGCTATGGCTACACCTTC
CASSIPAGYGYGYTF
>TRBJ2-2|NA|TRBD2|TRBV7-9
TGTGCCAGCAGCTTAGCTAGCGGGGACACCGGGGAGCTGTTTTTT
CASSLASGDTGELFF
>TRBJ2-5|NA|NA|TRBV12-5
TGTGCTAGTGGTTTGGGGCAGGCTTTTCAAGAGACCCAGTACTTC
CASGLGQAFQETQYF
>TRBJ1-3|NA|NA|TRBV6-5
TGTGCCAGCAGTTACTCGATTAGCTCTGGAAACACCATATATTTT
CASSYSISSGNTIYF
>TRBJ2-2|NA|NA|TRBV18
TGTGCCAGCTCACCTCTCCCAGGGAACACCGGGGAGCTGTTTTTT
CASSPLPGNTGELFF
>TRBJ2-7|NA|TRBD1|TRBV24-1
TGTGCCACCAGTGATCCACGGGACAGAACCTACGAGCAGTACTTC
CATSDPRDRTYEQYF
>TRBJ2-1|NA|NA|TRBV5-4
TGTGCCAGCAGTGTGGGCTCGAGCTCCTACAATGAGCAGTTCTTC
CASSVGSSSYNEQFF
>TRBJ1-5|NA|NA|TRBV15
TGTGCCACCAGCAGCTATGGCGGGCCTGCGCTTCTGCAGCCCCAGCATTTT
CATSSYGGPALLQPQHF
>TRBJ2-2|NA|NA|TRBV5-1
TGCGCCAGCACCCCAGGGGTTACGAACACCGGGGAGCTGTTTTTT
CASTPGVTNTGELFF
>TRBJ1-1|NA|NA|TRBV19
TGTGCCAGTAGTTTTACTTCCTACGGCACTGAAGCTTTCTTT
CASSFTSYGTEAFF
>TRBJ2-5|NA|NA|TRBV6-5
TGTGCCAGCTTTAGGGAAAGGGGAGAGACCCAGTACTTC
CASFRERGETQYF
>TRBJ2-3|NA|NA|TRBV3-1/TRBV3-2
TGTGCCAGCAGCAGACAGAACACAGATACGCAGTATTTT
CASSRQNTDTQYF
>TRBJ1-3|NA|NA|TRBV10-2
TGCGCCAGCGGCTCCTTTTACTACTCTGGAAACACCATATATTTT
CASGSFYYSGNTIYF
>TRBJ1-5|NA|NA|TRBV6-1
TGTGCCAGCAGTGATGGGGGCCGGAATCAGCCCCAGCATTTT
CASSDGGRNQPQHF
>TRBJ2-7|NA|TRBD1|TRBV5-5
TGTGCCAGCCACTTGACAGGGGGCGAGCAGTACTTC
CASHLTGGEQYF
>TRBJ2-7|NA|TRBD2|TRBV28
TGTGCCAGCAGTTTGGTAGCGGGGGTCGAGCAGTACTTC
CASSLVAGVEQYF
>TRBJ2-7|NA|TRBD1|TRBV9
TGTGCCAGCAGCGTAGATGTCGGGACAGGGGTGGGCTCCTACGAGCAGTACTTC
CASSVDVGTGVGSYEQYF
>TRBJ2-7|NA|TRBD2|TRBV6-6
TGTGCCAGCAGGGGACTAGCGGGGGCTACCTACGAGCAGTACTTC
CASRGLAGATYEQYF
>TRBJ1-2|once|NA|TRBV19
TGTGCCAGTAGTATAGGCCGGGGGGCGACCTATGGCTACACCTTC
CASSIGRGATYGYTF
>TRBJ2-4|NA|NA|TRBV7-9
TGTGCCAGCAGCTTAGCGTCCCTAGCCAAAAACATTCAGTACTTC
CASSLASLAKNIQYF
>TRBJ2-7|once|TRBD1|TRBV5-1
TGCGCCAGCAGCTCGGACAGGGACGAGCAGTACTTC
CASSSDRDEQYF
>TRBJ2-5|NA|TRBD2|TRBV2
TGTGCCAGCAGACTAGCGGGGGGTCTGTCAGGAGAGACCCAGTACTTC
CASRLAGGLSGETQYF
>TRBJ2-3|once|NA|TRBV4-1
TGCGCCAGCAGCCGGTCAGGTCGGCGGGGAGAATTAGATACGCAGTATTTT
CASSRSGRRGELDTQYF
>TRBJ2-5|NA|TRBD1|TRBV5-6
TGTGCCAGCAGCTTACGGACAGGGCGAGAGACCCAGTACTTC
CASSLRTGRETQYF
>TRBJ1-1|NA|NA|TRBV7-8
TGTGCCAGCAGCTTGGAGGACCCGCTGAGGACTGAAGCTTTCTTT
CASSLEDPLRTEAFF
>TRBJ2-1|NA|NA|TRBV4-1
TGCGCCAGCAGCCAAGTCTCCCTTGGCGGGCCCTACAATGAGCAGTTCTTC
CASSQVSLGGPYNEQFF
>TRBJ2-7|NA|NA|TRBV27
TGTGCCAGCAGTTTCAGGGTCTACGAGCAGTACTTC
CASSFRVYEQYF
>TRBJ1-6|NA|TRBD1|TRBV9
TGTGCCAGCAGCGTAGACCCCAAAGGGGGCGCGGTCTATAATTCACCCCTCCACTTT
CASSVDPKGGAVYNSPLHF
>TRBJ1-1|NA|TRBD1|TRBV9
TGTGCCAGCAGTGTCGGGACAGAGCTCATGAACACTGAAGCTTTCTTT
CASSVGTELMNTEAFF
>TRBJ2-1|NA|TRBD2|TRBV5-1
TGCGCCAGCAGCCCGGGACTAGCGGGGGCCCAGAAGATGGAGCAGTTCTTC
CASSPGLAGAQKMEQFF
>TRBJ2-7|few|TRBD2|TRBV4-2
TGTGCCAGCAGCCAGTACCTAGCGGGGGGGGTCAACGAGCAGTACTTC
CASSQYLAGGVNEQYF
>TRBJ1-2|NA|NA|TRBV28
TGTGCCAGCAGTTTGGGGGCGAGGGGCTACACCTTC
CASSLGARGYTF
>TRBJ1-1|NA|NA|TRBV6-5
TGTGCCAGCAGCGATATACAGGGCGTTCGTGCTGAAGCTTTCTTT
CASSDIQGVRAEAFF
>TRBJ2-5|NA|TRBD1|TRBV27
TGTGCCAGCAGAGGCCCGTTGGACAGGGGGATGGATCAAGAGACCCAGTACTTC
CASRGPLDRGMDQETQYF
>TRBJ2-1|NA|NA|TRBV12-3/TRBV12-4
TGTGCCAGCAGGGAAGGACTTTACAATGAGCAGTTCTTC
CASREGLYNEQFF
>TRBJ1-2|few|TRBD1|TRBV6-6
TGTGCCAGCAGTTCAACGGGACAGGCCTATGGCTACACCTTC
CASSSTGQAYGYTF
>TRBJ2-2|NA|NA|TRBV11-3
TGTGCCAGCAGCTACACTGGGGCCCTACGAGGCACCGGGGAGCTGTTTTTT
CASSYTGALRGTGELFF
>TRBJ2-7|few|NA|TRBV20-1
TGCAGTGCTAACAGTGGGGCCAAACAGTACTTC
CSANSGAKQYF